This T cell receptor (beta chain) was obtained from a study of T cell repertoires in cytomegalovirus infection. On the study more broadly: An indication of both CMV infection and matching HLA type came from public TCR beta signatures.

TCRdb passed the reads through MiXCR, listing each CDR3 protein once. The sample has roughly 920,000 distinct CDR3 sequences, 31% seen once; the top ten hold over 12%. Remarks on this clonotype: Its cognate antigen is unknown. The junction departs from the called germline gene at one end, perhaps through a read error.

The CDR3 spans 15 residues. Germline assignment: CDR1 SSHAT and CDR2 FNYEAQ (reference sequence). Sequenced material: cultured CD8+ T cells from PBMCs, taken from culture after CMV antigen stimulation. The clonotype was recovered from a human donor in good health (CMV status not recorded). Some clones in this sample may be carry-over from other donors' samples. The chain couples TRBV7-7 to TRBJ2-1; 8 bases fit TRBD1. The CDR3 reads CASSLGTGGSGEQFF. As DNA, the CDR3 is TGTGCTAGCAGCTTAGGGACAGGAGGCTCGGGTGAGCAGTTCTTC.